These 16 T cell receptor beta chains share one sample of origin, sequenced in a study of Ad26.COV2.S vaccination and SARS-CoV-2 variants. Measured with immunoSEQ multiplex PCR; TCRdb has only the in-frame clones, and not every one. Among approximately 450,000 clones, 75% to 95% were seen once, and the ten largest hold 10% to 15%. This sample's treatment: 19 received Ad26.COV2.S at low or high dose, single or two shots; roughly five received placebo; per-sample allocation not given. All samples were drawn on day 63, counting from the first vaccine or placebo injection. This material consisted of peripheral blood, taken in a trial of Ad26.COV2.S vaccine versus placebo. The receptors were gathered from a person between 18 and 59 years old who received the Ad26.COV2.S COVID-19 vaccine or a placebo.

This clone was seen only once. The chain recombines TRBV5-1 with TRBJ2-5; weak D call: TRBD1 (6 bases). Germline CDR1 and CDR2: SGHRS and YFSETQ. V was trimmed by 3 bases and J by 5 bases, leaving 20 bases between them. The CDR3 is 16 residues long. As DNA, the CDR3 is TGCGCCAGCAGCTGGAACCTGGACAGAATTGAGGAGACCCAGTACTTC. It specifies CASSWNLDRIEETQYF.

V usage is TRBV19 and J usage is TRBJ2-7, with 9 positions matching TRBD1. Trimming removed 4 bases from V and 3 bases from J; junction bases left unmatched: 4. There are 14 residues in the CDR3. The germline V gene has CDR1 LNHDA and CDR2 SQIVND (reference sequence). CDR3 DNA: TGTGCCAGTAGTACCCTGGACAGGGGCTACGAGCAGTACTTC. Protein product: CASSTLDRGYEQYF.

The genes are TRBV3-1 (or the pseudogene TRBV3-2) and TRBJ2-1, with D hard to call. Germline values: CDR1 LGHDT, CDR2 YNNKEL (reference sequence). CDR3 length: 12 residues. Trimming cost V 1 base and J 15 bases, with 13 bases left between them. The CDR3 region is CASSQAIGPPFF. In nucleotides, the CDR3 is TGTGCCAGCAGCCAAGCCATTGGACCTCCGTTCTTC.

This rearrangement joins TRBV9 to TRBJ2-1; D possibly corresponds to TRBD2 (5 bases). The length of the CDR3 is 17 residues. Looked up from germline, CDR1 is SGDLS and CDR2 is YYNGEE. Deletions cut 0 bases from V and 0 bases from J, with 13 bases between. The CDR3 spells CASSVVPSSPSYNEQFF. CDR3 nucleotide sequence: TGTGCCAGCAGCGTAGTCCCTAGCTCACCCTCCTACAATGAGCAGTTCTTC.

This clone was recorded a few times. CDR3 nucleotide sequence: TGTGCCAGCAGCCAAGCTGGGACTAGCGGCCCCTACGAGCAGTACTTC. Translating gives CASSQAGTSGPYEQYF. The chain recombines TRBV11-2 with TRBJ2-7; TRBD2 aligns across 11 bases. Germline lookup yields CDR1 SGHAT and CDR2 FQNNGV. Trimming cost V 5 bases and J 2 bases; bases outside gene matches: 8. This CDR3 comprises 16 residues.

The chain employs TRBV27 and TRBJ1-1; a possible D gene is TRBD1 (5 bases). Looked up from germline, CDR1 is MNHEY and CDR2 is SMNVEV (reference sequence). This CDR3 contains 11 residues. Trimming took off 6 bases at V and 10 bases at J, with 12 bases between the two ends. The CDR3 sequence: CASRDQGRAFF. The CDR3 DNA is TGTGCCAGCAGGGATCAGGGTCGAGCTTTCTTT.

This CDR3 is CASSVQGLGELFF. The DNA of the CDR3 is TGTGCCAGCAGCGTTCAGGGGCTCGGGGAGCTGTTTTTT. The V call is TRBV9, the J call TRBJ2-2, with D possibly matching TRBD1 (6 bases). The CDR3 runs 13 residues. V was trimmed by 2 bases and J by 7 bases, leaving 9 bases between them. Germline CDR1 and CDR2: SGDLS and YYNGEE.

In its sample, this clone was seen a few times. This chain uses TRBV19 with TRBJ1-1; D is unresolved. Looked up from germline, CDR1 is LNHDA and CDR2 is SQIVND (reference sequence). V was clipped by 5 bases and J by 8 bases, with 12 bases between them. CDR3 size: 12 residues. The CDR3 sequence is CASSPAGFEAFF. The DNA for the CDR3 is TGTGCCAGTAGTCCCGCCGGATTCGAAGCTTTCTTT. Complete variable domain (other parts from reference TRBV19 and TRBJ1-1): DGGITQSPKYLFRKEGQNVTLSCEQNLNHDAMYWYRQDPGQGLRLIYYSQIVNDFQKGDIAEGYSVSREKKESFPLTVTSAQKNPTAFYLCASSPAGFEAFFGQGTRLTVV.

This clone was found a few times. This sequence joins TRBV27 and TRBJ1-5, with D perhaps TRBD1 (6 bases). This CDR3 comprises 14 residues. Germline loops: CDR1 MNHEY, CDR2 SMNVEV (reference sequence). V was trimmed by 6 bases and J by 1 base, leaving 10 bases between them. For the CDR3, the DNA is TGTGCCAGCAGACCCGGACAGAGCAATCAGCCCCAGCATTTT. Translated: CASRPGQSNQPQHF.

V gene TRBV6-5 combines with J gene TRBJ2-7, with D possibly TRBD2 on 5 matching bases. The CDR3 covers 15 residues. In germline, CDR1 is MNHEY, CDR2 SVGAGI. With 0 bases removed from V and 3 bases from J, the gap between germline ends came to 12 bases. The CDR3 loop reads CASSYSIGLYYEQYF. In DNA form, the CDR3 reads TGTGCCAGCAGTTACTCGATCGGACTTTACTACGAGCAGTACTTC.

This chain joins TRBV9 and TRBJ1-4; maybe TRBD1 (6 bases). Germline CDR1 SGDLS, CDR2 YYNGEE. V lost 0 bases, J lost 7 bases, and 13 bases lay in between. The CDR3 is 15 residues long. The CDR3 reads CASSVGDRSSEKLFF. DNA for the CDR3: TGTGCCAGCAGCGTAGGCGACAGGTCGAGTGAAAAACTGTTTTTT.

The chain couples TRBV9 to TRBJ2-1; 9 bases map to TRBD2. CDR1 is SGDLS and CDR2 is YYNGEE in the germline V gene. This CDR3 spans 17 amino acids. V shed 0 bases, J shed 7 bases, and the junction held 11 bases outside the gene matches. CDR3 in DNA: TGTGCCAGCAGCGTAGGGGCCGAAGCGGGAGGCCCAAATGAGCAGTTCTTC. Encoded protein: CASSVGAEAGGPNEQFF.

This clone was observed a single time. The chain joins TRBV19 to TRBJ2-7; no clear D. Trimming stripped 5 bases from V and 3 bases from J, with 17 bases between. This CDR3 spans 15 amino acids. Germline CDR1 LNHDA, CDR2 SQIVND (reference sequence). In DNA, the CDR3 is TGTGCCAGTAGTCCCTCGCCCCGTTTTGACTACGAGCAGTACTTC. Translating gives CASSPSPRFDYEQYF.

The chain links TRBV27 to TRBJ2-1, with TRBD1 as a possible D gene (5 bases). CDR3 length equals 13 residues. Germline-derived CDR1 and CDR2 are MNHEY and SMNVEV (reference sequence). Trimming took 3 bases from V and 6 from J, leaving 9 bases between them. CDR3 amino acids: CASSFQGTNEQFF. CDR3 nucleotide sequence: TGTGCCAGCAGTTTTCAGGGTACCAATGAGCAGTTCTTC.

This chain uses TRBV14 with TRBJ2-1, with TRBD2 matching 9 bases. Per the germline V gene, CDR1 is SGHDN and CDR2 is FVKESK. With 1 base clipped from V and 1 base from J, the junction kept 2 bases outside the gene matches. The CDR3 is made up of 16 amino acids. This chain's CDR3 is CASSQASGKSYNEQFF. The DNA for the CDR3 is TGTGCCAGCAGCCAAGCTAGCGGGAAGTCCTACAATGAGCAGTTCTTC.

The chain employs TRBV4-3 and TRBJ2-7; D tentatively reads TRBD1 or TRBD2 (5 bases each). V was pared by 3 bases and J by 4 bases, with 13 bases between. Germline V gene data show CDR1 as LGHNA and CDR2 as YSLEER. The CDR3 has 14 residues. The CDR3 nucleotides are TGCGCCAGCAGCCACTCGCCGGGACCGTACGAGCAGTACTTC. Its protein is CASSHSPGPYEQYF.